Shown below are 24 T cell receptor beta chains from a single sample sequenced in a study of PD-1 blockade in classical Hodgkin lymphoma. Relapse was seen in all patients after autologous stem cell transplantation, and brentuximab vedotin exposure was variable. Produced via immunoSEQ multiplex PCR; TCRdb's table is partial and in-frame only. The data contain nearly 55,000 clones, over 70% of them singletons. Source: peripheral blood mononuclear cells (PBMCs), taken at baseline. The receptors derive from a human donor with classical Hodgkin lymphoma.

V usage is TRBV12-5 and J usage is TRBJ1-5; 8 bases map to TRBD1. Trimming at V came to 2 bases and at J to 2 bases, leaving 11 bases not matched to a gene. Germline values: CDR1 LGHNT, CDR2 FRNRAP. The CDR3 has 18 amino acids. The CDR3 loop is CASGLFAASRGRNQPQHF. CDR3 DNA sequence: TGTGCTAGTGGTTTGTTTGCGGCATCCAGGGGGCGCAATCAGCCCCAGCATTTT.

The rearrangement joins TRBV11-3 to TRBJ2-4, with a possible D match to TRBD1 (6 bases). Trimming removed 4 bases from V and 12 bases from J, with 13 bases in between. The CDR3 covers 12 residues. Looked up from germline, CDR1 is SGHNT and CDR2 is YENEEA. Here the CDR3 reads CASSSTGYDQYF. CDR3 coding DNA: TGTGCCAGCAGCTCCACAGGGTATGATCAGTACTTC.

This chain connects TRBV7-2 to TRBJ2-6; 7 bases match TRBD1. The CDR3 sequence is 14 residues long. The V and J ends lost 1 base and 12 bases, in that order; junction bases with no gene match: 6. Germline V lookup: CDR1 SGHTA, CDR2 FQGNSA. Here the CDR3 reads CASSLETGNAVLTF. The CDR3 DNA reads as TGTGCCAGCAGCTTAGAGACAGGGAATGCCGTCCTGACTTTC.

This clone was seen a single time. The chain links TRBV12-5 to TRBJ1-2; D unclear. This CDR3 spans 12 amino acids. Looked up from germline, CDR1 is LGHNT and CDR2 is FRNRAP. V was pared by 1 base and J by 4 bases, with 4 bases between. The CDR3 loop reads CASGLGLYGYTF. As DNA, the CDR3 is TGTGCTAGTGGTTTGGGCCTCTATGGCTACACCTTC.

The V and J genes are TRBV7-2 and TRBJ1-1; 9 bases are a match to TRBD1. CDR3 length: 13 amino acids. The germline CDR1 and CDR2 sequences are SGHTA and FQGNSA. The ends lost 5 bases at V and 6 bases at J; junction bases unmatched: 4. The CDR3 sequence is CASSLQGAAEAFF. Written as DNA, the CDR3 is TGTGCCAGCAGCCTACAGGGGGCCGCTGAAGCTTTCTTT.

V usage is TRBV19 and J usage is TRBJ2-4; 8 bases match TRBD1. The CDR3 length is 16 residues. The germline V gene has CDR1 LNHDA and CDR2 SQIVND (reference sequence). Trimming cost V 7 bases and J 2 bases; bases outside gene matches: 10. This CDR3 is CASTEQTGDTKNIQYF. The CDR3 bases are TGTGCCAGTACCGAACAGACAGGGGATACCAAAAACATTCAGTACTTC.

The chain combines TRBV27 with TRBJ2-1; 14 bases agree with TRBD2. The ends lost 7 bases at V and 2 bases at J; junction bases unmatched: 7. This CDR3 has 17 amino acids. CDR1 and CDR2 (germline): MNHEY, SMNVEV (reference sequence). CDR3 loop: CASNGRLAGGTYNEQFF. The CDR3 region has the DNA TGTGCCAGCAATGGGAGACTAGCGGGAGGGACCTACAATGAGCAGTTCTTC.

This chain uses TRBV7-2 with TRBJ2-1, with a tentative D call TRBD2 (6 bases). The CDR3 loop spans 15 amino acids. V shed 3 bases and J shed 7 bases, with 16 bases lying between them. Germline assignment: CDR1 SGHTA and CDR2 FQGNSA. The chain's CDR3 is CASSLDYRGGNEQFF. CDR3 bases: TGTGCCAGCAGCTTGGACTACAGAGGTGGTAATGAGCAGTTCTTC.

This chain links TRBV9 with TRBJ2-5, with TRBD1 identical over 7 bases. Germline CDR1 is SGDLS and CDR2 is YYNGEE. V lost 3 bases and J lost 1; bases outside the gene matches: 6. The CDR3 runs 15 residues. The DNA for the CDR3 is TGTGCCAGCAGCGCCGGGACAGTCTCCCAAGAGACCCAGTACTTC. Translating it yields CASSAGTVSQETQYF.

The chain couples TRBV5-1 to TRBJ2-1; 12 positions match TRBD2. This CDR3 has 15 amino acids. Trimming at V came to 2 bases and at J to 9 bases, leaving 6 bases not matched to a gene. The germline V gene encodes CDR1 SGHRS and CDR2 YFSETQ. The chain's CDR3 is CASSFLAGGPGEQFF. CDR3 coding DNA: TGCGCCAGCAGCTTCCTAGCGGGAGGGCCGGGTGAGCAGTTCTTC.

This clone was counted a few times. The V call is TRBV27, the J call TRBJ2-1; D gene unclear. Per the germline V gene, CDR1 is MNHEY and CDR2 is SMNVEV (reference sequence). The V end was cut by 5 bases, the J end by 4 bases, with 12 bases between. CDR3 length: 14 amino acids. CDR3 DNA sequence: TGTGCCAGCAGTCCTCTCGCGCTGTACAATGAGCAGTTCTTC. Protein: CASSPLALYNEQFF.

The CDR3 DNA follows: TGCGCCAGCAGCCTTACTCATGGGACTAGCGGTCGTTACGAGCAGTACTTC. This sequence encodes CASSLTHGTSGRYEQYF. The chain is built from TRBV4-3 and TRBJ2-7, with 11 bases that match TRBD2. CDR1 and CDR2 from the germline V gene are LGHNA and YSLEER. The CDR3 has 17 amino acids. V gave up 4 bases and J gave up 4 bases; unmatched junction bases: 12.

The rearrangement joins TRBV30 to TRBJ1-5; D might be TRBD1 (6 bases). Germline V gene sequence: CDR1 GTSNPN, CDR2 SVGIG (reference sequence). Trimming took off 6 bases at V and 0 bases at J, with 12 bases between the two ends. The CDR3 runs to 14 residues. In nucleotides, the CDR3 is TGTGCCTGTTCCGGGACAAATAGCAATCAGCCCCAGCATTTT. Residues: CACSGTNSNQPQHF.

The CDR3 is CASSQLASGTDTQYF. Written as DNA, the CDR3 is TGCGCCAGCAGCCAATTGGCTAGCGGGACAGATACGCAGTATTTT. This chain connects TRBV4-3 to TRBJ2-3; 8 bases fit TRBD2. Losses at the gene ends were 2 bases for V and 3 bases for J; bases not matched to a gene: 4. CDR3 length equals 15 residues. From germline, CDR1 is LGHNA and CDR2 YSLEER.

The J gene is TRBJ2-3, the V gene TRBV9; unclear D gene. Germline loops: CDR1 SGDLS, CDR2 YYNGEE. CDR3 length equals 14 residues. V was cut by 0 bases and J by 10 bases, with 15 bases left in between. CDR3 nucleotide sequence: TGTGCCAGCAGCGTAGCCCATGACAAAGGGTCGCAGTATTTT. The encoded protein is CASSVAHDKGSQYF.

This rearrangement joins TRBV9 to TRBJ1-2, with TRBD1 as a possible D gene (6 bases). Between the trimmed V and J ends, which lost 0 bases and 8 bases, there was a span of 14 bases. In germline, CDR1 is SGDLS, CDR2 YYNGEE. The CDR3 loop spans 14 amino acids. The CDR3, as DNA: TGTGCCAGCAGCGTAGGGGGGGCTCAGGACGGCTACACCTTC. It translates to CASSVGGAQDGYTF.

This clone was seen a few times. The chain carries TRBV11-3 and TRBJ2-6; D might be TRBD1 or TRBD2, each matching 5 bases. With 8 bases removed from V and 2 bases from J, the gap between germline ends came to 16 bases. Germline values: CDR1 SGHNT, CDR2 YENEEA. The CDR3 loop spans 16 amino acids. This CDR3 is CASQGGLIAGANVLTF. Here the CDR3 DNA reads TGTGCCAGCCAGGGCGGGTTGATCGCTGGGGCCAACGTCCTGACTTTC.

The gene calls are TRBV11-2 and TRBJ2-1; possible D gene TRBD2, 5 bases. There are 13 residues in the CDR3. V was shortened by 1 base and J by 8 bases, with 9 bases between the two germline ends. Germline CDR1 SGHAT, CDR2 FQNNGV. The CDR3 region is CASSLVGNDEQFF. In nucleotides, the CDR3 is TGTGCCAGCAGCTTAGTCGGGAACGATGAGCAGTTCTTC.

The genes are TRBV30 and TRBJ1-1; D is possibly TRBD1 (6 bases). The CDR3 covers 12 residues. V was cut by 8 bases and J by 4 bases, with 14 bases left in between. Germline V lookup: CDR1 GTSNPN, CDR2 SVGIG (reference sequence). The CDR3 bases are TGTGCCGGGGGCAGACCGGGCACTGAAGCTTTCTTT. The encoded protein is CAGGRPGTEAFF.

This clone came up once. The gene calls are TRBV11-2 and TRBJ2-4; D is unresolved. The CDR3 is made up of 12 amino acids. Looked up from germline, CDR1 is SGHAT and CDR2 is FQNNGV. V shed 0 bases and J shed 5 bases, with 2 bases lying between them. In nucleotides, the CDR3 is TGTGCCAGCAGCTTAGAAGAAAACATTCAGTACTTC. As protein: CASSLEENIQYF.

J is TRBJ2-3 and V is TRBV19; the match to TRBD1 covers 10 bases. The germline V gene encodes CDR1 LNHDA and CDR2 SQIVND (reference sequence). The V segment lost 6 bases and the J segment 1 base; nucleotides outside the gene matches: 4. This CDR3 has 15 amino acids. CDR3 bases: TGTGCCAGTAGCCGGACAGGGGGGCGCACAGATACGCAGTATTTT. Its protein is CASSRTGGRTDTQYF.

This rearrangement joins TRBV5-1 to TRBJ2-5; 10 bases align to TRBD1. From germline, CDR1 is SGHRS and CDR2 YFSETQ. This CDR3 has 14 amino acids. With 3 bases clipped from V and 5 bases from J, the junction kept 4 bases outside the gene matches. The CDR3 loop is CASSWGQGQETQYF. The CDR3 nucleotides read TGCGCCAGCAGCTGGGGACAGGGGCAGGAGACCCAGTACTTC.

The chain combines TRBV5-1 with TRBJ2-1; D ambiguous. Germline V gene data show CDR1 as SGHRS and CDR2 as YFSETQ. This CDR3 region has 15 residues. The V gene lost 5 bases and the J gene lost 4 bases, with 16 bases spanning the gap. In DNA form, the CDR3 reads TGCGCCAGCAGAATAGCCTACGTCCGTTACAATGAGCAGTTCTTC. Protein: CASRIAYVRYNEQFF.

V usage is TRBV18 and J usage is TRBJ1-1; D gene uncertain. Per germline, CDR1 KGHSH and CDR2 LQKENI. With 5 bases removed from V and 5 bases from J, the gap between germline ends came to 9 bases. This CDR3 has 12 amino acids. The CDR3 is CASSSRPTEAFF. CDR3 DNA: TGTGCCAGCTCAAGTCGGCCAACTGAAGCTTTCTTT.